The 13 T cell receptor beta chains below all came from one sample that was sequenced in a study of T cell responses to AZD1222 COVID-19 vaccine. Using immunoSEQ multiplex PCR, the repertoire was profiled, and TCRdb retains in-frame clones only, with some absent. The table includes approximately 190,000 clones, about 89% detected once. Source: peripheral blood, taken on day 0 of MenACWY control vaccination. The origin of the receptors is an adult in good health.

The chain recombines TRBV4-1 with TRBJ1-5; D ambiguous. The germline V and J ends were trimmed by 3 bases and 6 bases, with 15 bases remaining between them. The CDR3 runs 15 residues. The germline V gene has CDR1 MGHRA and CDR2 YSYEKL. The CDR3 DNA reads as TGCGCCAGCAGCCAGGGGAGAGGAGCAGGTCAGCCCCAGCATTTT. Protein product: CASSQGRGAGQPQHF.

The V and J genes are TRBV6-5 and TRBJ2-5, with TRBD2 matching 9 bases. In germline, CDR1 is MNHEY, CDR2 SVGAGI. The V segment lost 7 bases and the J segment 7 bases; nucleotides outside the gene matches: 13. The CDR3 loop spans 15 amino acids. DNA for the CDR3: TGTGCCAGCACCGACGAGGGACTAGCAGACGGGACCCAGTACTTC. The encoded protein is CASTDEGLADGTQYF.

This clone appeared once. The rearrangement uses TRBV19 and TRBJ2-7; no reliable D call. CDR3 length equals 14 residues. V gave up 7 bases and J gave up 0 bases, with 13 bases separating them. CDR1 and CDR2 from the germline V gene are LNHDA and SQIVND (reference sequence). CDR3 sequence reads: CASTPGGFSYEQYF. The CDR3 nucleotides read TGTGCCAGTACCCCCGGCGGCTTCTCCTACGAGCAGTACTTC.

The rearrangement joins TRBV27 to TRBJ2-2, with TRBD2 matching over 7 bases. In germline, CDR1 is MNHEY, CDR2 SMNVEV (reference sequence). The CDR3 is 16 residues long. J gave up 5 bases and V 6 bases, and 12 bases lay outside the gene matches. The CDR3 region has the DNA TGTGCCAGCAGATTCTCCAGTCAGGGAGGGACCGGGGAGCTGTTTTTT. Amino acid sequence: CASRFSSQGGTGELFF.

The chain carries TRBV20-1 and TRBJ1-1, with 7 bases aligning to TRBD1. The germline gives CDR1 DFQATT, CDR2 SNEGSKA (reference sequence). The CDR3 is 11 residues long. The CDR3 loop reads CRQGVGTEAFF. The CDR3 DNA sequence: TGCAGGCAGGGGGTGGGCACTGAAGCTTTCTTT.

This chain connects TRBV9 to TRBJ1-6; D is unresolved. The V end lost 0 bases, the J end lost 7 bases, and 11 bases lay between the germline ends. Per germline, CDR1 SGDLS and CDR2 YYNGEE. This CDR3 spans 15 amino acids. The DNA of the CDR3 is TGTGCCAGCAGCGTAGGACCGGGGTCGAATTCACCCCTCCACTTT. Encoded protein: CASSVGPGSNSPLHF.

The CDR3 spells CASSLGLETDTQYF. The CDR3 DNA sequence: TGCGCCAGCAGCTTGGGACTAGAGACAGATACGCAGTATTTT. The chain is built from TRBV5-1 and TRBJ2-3; TRBD2 is a possible D gene (6 bases). Germline V lookup: CDR1 SGHRS, CDR2 YFSETQ. With 0 bases removed from V and 3 bases from J, the gap between germline ends came to 8 bases. This CDR3 contains 14 residues.

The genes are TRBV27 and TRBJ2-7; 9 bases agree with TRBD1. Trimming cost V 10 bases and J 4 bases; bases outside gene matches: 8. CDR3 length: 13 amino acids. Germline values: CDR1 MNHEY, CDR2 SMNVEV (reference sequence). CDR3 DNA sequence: TGTGCCACCGCGGACAGGGGACAGTACGAGCAGTACTTC. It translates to CATADRGQYEQYF.

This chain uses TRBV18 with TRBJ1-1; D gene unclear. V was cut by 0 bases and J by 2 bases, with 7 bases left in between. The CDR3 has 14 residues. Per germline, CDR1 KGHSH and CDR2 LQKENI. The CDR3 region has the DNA TGTGCCAGCTCACCACCGAGGACCAACACTGAAGCTTTCTTT. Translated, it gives CASSPPRTNTEAFF.

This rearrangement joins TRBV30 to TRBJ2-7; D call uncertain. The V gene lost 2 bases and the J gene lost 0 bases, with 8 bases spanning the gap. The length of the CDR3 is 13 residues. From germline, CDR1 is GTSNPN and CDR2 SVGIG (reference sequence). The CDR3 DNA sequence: TGTGCCTGGAGTCCCCCCTACTCCTACGAGCAGTACTTC. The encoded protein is CAWSPPYSYEQYF. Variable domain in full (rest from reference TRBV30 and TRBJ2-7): SQTIHQWPATLVQPVGSPLSLECTVEGTSNPNLYWYRQAAGRGLQLLFYSVGIGQISSEVPQNLSASRPQDRQFILSSKKLLLSDSGFYLCAWSPPYSYEQYFGPGTRLTVT.

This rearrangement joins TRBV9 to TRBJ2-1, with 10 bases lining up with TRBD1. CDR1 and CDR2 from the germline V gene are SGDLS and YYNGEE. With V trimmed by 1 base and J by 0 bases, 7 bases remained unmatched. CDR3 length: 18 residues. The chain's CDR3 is CASSVSPGQGSSYNEQFF. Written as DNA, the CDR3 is TGTGCCAGCAGCGTAAGTCCGGGACAGGGGAGCTCCTACAATGAGCAGTTCTTC.

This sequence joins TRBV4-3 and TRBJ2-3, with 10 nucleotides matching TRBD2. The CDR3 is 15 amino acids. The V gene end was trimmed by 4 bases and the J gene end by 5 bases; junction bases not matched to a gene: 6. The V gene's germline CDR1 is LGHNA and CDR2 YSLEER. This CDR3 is CASSLERGGVDTQYF. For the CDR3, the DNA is TGCGCCAGCAGCCTAGAGCGGGGGGGGGTAGATACGCAGTATTTT.

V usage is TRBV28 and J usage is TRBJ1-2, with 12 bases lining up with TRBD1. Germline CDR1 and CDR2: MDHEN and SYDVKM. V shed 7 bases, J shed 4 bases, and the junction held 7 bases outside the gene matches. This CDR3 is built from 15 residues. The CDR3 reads CASNVPGQGAYGYTF. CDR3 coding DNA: TGTGCCAGCAACGTACCGGGACAGGGGGCCTATGGCTACACCTTC.